Detailed here is one T cell receptor beta chain. Its specificity is unknown. The sample originates from a study of response to subunit inactivated influenza vaccine. Notes on the study in general: That few new T cells are recruited by each seasonal influenza vaccination was the authors' suggestion.

The CDR3 is 18 residues long. TCRdb re-called the RT-PCR reads with MiXCR, one entry per CDR3 protein. The table shows over 300,000 distinct CDR3 sequences, with 21% occurring only once. The source was PBMCs from blood, collected less than 22 months after vaccination. The clonotype comes from a man between 45 and 75 years old who received an inactivated influenza vaccine. The rearrangement links TRBV21-1 to TRBJ2-5; the table's D call, TRBD2, was not checked against the DNA. TRBV21-1 is tagged as a pseudogene. CDR3 sequence (DNA): TGTGCCAGCAGCAAATGCCCGTGGATAGCGGGGGCGGAAGAGACCCAGTACTTC. Amino acid sequence: CASSKCPWIAGAEETQYF.